This TCR beta chain was recovered during a study of naive and memory T cell subsets (dated by TCRdb to about 2017). For context, the study as a whole: According to the figure summarizing the samples, there were around ten blood donors, 7 tuberculin skin test biopsies and 3 saline control biopsies. Usually PCR2 was run as a SYBR Green qPCR and stopped at a set threshold, although low-input samples could use end-point PCR (approximately 6 cycles) instead. The investigation overall reported the following: The RNA-based method was acknowledged to be potentially sensitive to changes in TCR transcripts with T cell activation and differentiation.

This clonotype has ten or more counts. The clone's antigen remains unknown. No quality values exist for individual bases; no much larger clone is one base distant. For whole blood analysis, 2.5 to 3 ml of peripheral blood was collected from healthy adult volunteers into Tempus tubes, and RNA was extracted following the manufacturer's instructions. Using 3' ligation of a UMI-containing oligonucleotide to TCR cDNA, the study laid out a robust and sensitive protocol to amplify, sequence and analyze TCRs. Total RNA was treated with RQ1 DNase, without cell sorting, prior to reverse transcription, with an input of roughly 1 to 1,100 ng being targeted. Libraries were prepared from skin biopsies and whole blood to test how robust the pipeline was in samples where T cells are a minority population. Library prep was done by 5' RACE. For the blood and skin samples, reverse transcription of TCR RNA was done with SuperScript IV along with alpha and beta constant region primers. The ligated cDNA was amplified in four rounds of PCR with nested alpha and beta constant region primers together with the SP2 primer. T4 RNA ligase 1 was used to ligate an oligonucleotide containing the Illumina SP2 primer and a UMI to the 3' end of the cDNA. To prevent hairpin formation, the 12-nucleotide UMI was made up of two random hexamers with an eight-base spacer between them. TCR alpha and beta chain libraries were processed separately from the second PCR onward, with dual indexing for multiplexing. After pooling, the indexed libraries were analyzed by capillary electrophoresis and sequenced on either an Illumina MiSeq or NextSeq. PhiX DNA at about 4.5-8% was spiked into libraries to increase base diversity and improve cluster recognition. The source study handled its data this way. Demultiplexor extracted UMIs from read 2, combined them with read 1 TCR sequence, and split reads by sample indices. Decombinator identified V and J genes and V-J junctions and gave each TCR a five-part identifier that included V and J deletions. Collapsinator used UMIs to correct sequencing errors and PCR amplification heterogeneity, producing a UMI-based abundance for each TCR. Identifiers were converted to nucleotide sequence by CDR3Translator and translated to amino acids, and CDR3 regions were extracted on the basis of terminal motifs. After normalization to the amount of input RNA, error-corrected alpha and beta TCR counts from blood and skin were compared. TCRdb took the public reads, trimmed them with fastp at Q25, ran MiXCR for clone calling and kept in-frame beta chains. Rows with a matching CDR3 protein are joined into one entry that keeps the most common DNA and genes. It is TCRdb's table, rather than the study itself, that gives the V and J calls and clone size. The sample profile shows about 22,000 distinct CDR3 sequences; approximately 3.9% of them were found once. The biggest ten clones account for 6.5% to 10% of the sample.

This receptor was taken from a male donor in good health.

The CDR3 region: CASRPGLAGVGNEQFF. The nucleotides are TGTGCCAGCAGACCGGGACTAGCGGGAGTCGGGAATGAGCAGTTCTTC. The rearranged chain carries TRBV7-9 and TRBJ2-1, with 14 bases aligning to TRBD2. CDR1 is given as SEHNR and CDR2 as FQNEAQ, both from the germline V gene (reference sequence). The germline V and J ends show losses of 6 bases and 7 bases respectively, and no gene match explains 8 bases of the junction. The CDR3 numbers 16 residues from cysteine through phenylalanine. CDR3 DNA only is kept here, 48 bases in frame from base 1.